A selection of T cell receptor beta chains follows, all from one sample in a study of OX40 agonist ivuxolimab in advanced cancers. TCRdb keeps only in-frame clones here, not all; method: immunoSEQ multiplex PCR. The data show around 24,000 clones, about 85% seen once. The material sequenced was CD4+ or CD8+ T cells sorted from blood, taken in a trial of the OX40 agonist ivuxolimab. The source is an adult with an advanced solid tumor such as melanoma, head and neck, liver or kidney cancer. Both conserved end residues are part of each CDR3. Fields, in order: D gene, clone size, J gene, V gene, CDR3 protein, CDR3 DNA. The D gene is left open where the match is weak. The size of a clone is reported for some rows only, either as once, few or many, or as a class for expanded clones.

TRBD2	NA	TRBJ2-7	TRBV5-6	CASSLVWRGVYEQYF	TGTGCCAGCAGCTTGGTATGGCGGGGGGTCTACGAGCAGTACTTC
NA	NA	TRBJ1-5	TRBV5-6	CASSLGQAEYSNRPQHF	TGTGCCAGCAGCTTGGGGCAGGCCGAATATAGCAATCGGCCCCAGCATTTT
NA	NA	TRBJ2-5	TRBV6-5	CASSPQGPETQYF	TGTGCCAGCAGCCCCCAGGGTCCCGAGACCCAGTACTTC
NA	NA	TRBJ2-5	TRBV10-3	CAISDPSLGFETQYF	TGTGCCATCAGTGACCCCTCCTTAGGGTTCGAGACCCAGTACTTC
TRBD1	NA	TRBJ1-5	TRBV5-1	CASRPGTGPLSNQPQHF	TGCGCCAGCAGGCCCGGGACAGGGCCCCTTAGCAATCAGCCCCAGCATTTT
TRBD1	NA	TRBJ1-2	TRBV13	CASSLDRGGYGYTF	TGTGCCAGCAGCTTAGACAGGGGAGGCTATGGCTACACCTTC
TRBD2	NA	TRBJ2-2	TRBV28	CASSYLGLAGGGTGELFF	TGTGCCAGCAGCTATCTCGGACTAGCGGGAGGTGGGACCGGGGAGCTGTTTTTT
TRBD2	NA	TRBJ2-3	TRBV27	CASRSLAGVESDTQYF	TGTGCCAGCAGGTCCCTAGCGGGAGTGGAGTCAGATACGCAGTATTTT
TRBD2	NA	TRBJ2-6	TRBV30	CAWSVSGDSGANVLTF	TGTGCCTGGAGTGTAAGCGGGGACTCTGGGGCCAACGTCCTGACTTTC
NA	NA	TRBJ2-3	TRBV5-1	CASSRGTASTDTQYF	TGCGCCAGCAGCCGCGGGACGGCTAGCACAGATACGCAGTATTTT
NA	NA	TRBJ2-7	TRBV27	CASSLNRDYYEQYF	TGTGCCAGCAGTCTCAACAGGGATTACTACGAGCAGTACTTC
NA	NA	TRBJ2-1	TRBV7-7	CASSTLDSYNEQFF	TGTGCTAGCAGTACACTTGACAGTTACAATGAGCAGTTCTTC
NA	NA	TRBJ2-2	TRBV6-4	CASSFSGGDSETGELFF	TGTGCCAGCAGTTTTTCGGGCGGGGACAGTGAAACCGGGGAGCTGTTTTTT
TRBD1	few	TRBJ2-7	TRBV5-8	CASSWPGTGGHYEQYF	TGTGCCAGCAGCTGGCCGGGGACAGGGGGACACTACGAGCAGTACTTC
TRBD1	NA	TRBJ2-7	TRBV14	CASSSRDRYYEQYF	TGTGCCAGCAGCAGCCGGGACAGATATTACGAGCAGTACTTC
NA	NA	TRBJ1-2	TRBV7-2	CASSFLQNYGYTF	TGTGCCAGCAGCTTCTTACAGAACTATGGCTACACCTTC
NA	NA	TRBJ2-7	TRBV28	CASSFGDSYEQYF	TGTGCCAGCAGTTTTGGGGACTCCTACGAGCAGTACTTC
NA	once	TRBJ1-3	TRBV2	CASSEAGVWNTIYF	TGTGCCAGCAGTGAAGCGGGGGTGTGGAACACCATATATTTT
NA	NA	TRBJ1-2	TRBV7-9	CASSSNRISLNYGYTF	TGTGCCAGCAGCTCAAACCGGATCTCCCTTAACTATGGCTACACCTTC
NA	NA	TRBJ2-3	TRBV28	CASSFSQPTDTQYF	TGTGCCAGCAGTTTTTCACAGCCCACAGATACGCAGTATTTT
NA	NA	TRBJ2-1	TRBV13	CASSASSYNEQFF	TGTGCCAGCAGCGCAAGCTCCTACAATGAGCAGTTCTTC
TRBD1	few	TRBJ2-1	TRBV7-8	CASRRDSYNEQFF	TGTGCCAGCCGCCGGGACAGCTACAATGAGCAGTTCTTC
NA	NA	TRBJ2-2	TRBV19	CASRPKPYTGELFF	TGTGCCAGTAGGCCGAAACCTTACACCGGGGAGCTGTTTTTT
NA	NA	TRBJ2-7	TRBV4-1	CASSQRVFSHYEQYF	TGCGCCAGCAGCCAAAGAGTTTTTTCACATTACGAGCAGTACTTC